This T cell receptor beta chain was sequenced during a study of blood T cell repertoires in COVID-19. Across the whole study: Sources were T cells, B-cell-depleted T cells, or PBMCs; the material itself was cDNA or gDNA.

Original analysis: By means of reference gene primer amplification, nucleated cell counts were estimated. TCRdb's table, derived via immunoSEQ multiplex PCR, lists solely in-frame clones and lacks some. The V and J calls and the clone size are those of that table, but D and trimming were determined from the DNA. The table lists roughly 150,000 clones, 80% to 90% of them singletons. Germline V lookup: CDR1 GTSNPN, CDR2 SVGIG (reference sequence). V lost 7 bases, J lost 6 bases, and 10 bases lay in between. The CDR3 runs 12 residues. This clonotype originated in a woman between 40 and 55 years old with acute or convalescent COVID-19. Specimen: peripheral blood. V and J are TRBV30 and TRBJ1-6; D might be TRBD1 (6 bases). The CDR3 DNA sequence: TGTGCCTTCGGACAGACTAATTCACCCCTCCACTTT. Translated, it gives CAFGQTNSPLHF.